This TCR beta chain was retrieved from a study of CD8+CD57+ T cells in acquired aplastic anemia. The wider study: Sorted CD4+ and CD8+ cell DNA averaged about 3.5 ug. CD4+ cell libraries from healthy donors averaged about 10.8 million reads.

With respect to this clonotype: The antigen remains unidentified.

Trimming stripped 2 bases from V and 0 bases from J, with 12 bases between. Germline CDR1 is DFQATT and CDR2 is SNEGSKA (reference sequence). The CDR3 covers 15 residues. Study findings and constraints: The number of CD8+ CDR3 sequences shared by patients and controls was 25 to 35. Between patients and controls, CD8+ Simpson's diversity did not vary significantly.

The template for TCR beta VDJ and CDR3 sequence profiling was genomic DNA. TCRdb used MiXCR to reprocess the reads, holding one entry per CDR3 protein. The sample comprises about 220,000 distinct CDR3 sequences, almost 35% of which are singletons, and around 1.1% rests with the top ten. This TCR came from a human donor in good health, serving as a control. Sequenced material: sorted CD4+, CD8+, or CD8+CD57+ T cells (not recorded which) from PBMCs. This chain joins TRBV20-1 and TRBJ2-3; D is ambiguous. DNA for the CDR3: TGCAGTGCTAGATCTCGAGCTTCTAGCACAGATACGCAGTATTTT. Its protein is CSARSRASSTDTQYF.